This T cell receptor (beta chain) emerged from a study of T cell responses to AZD1222 COVID-19 vaccine. General study findings and limits: Repertoire collection took place solely once the T cell response had peaked. Mostly white British, mostly female donors; authors suggested clonal diversity may be underestimated. Compared with day 0, the breadth and depth of the Spike-specific TCR repertoire rose significantly after two doses of AZD1222. Seropositive at baseline were only 5 or 6 AZD1222 recipients.

Libraries were prepared by immunoSEQ multiplex PCR; TCRdb keeps only in-frame clonotypes and omits some of them. Among 140,000 to 150,000 clones, roughly 92% were seen once, and the ten largest hold 4.5% to 5.5%. Germline-derived CDR1 and CDR2 are MDHEN and SYDVKM. This CDR3 is 15 amino acids long. The trim removed 4 bases at V and 1 base at J, leaving 3 bases unmatched. About this clone itself: Its target is not known.

The starting material was peripheral blood, obtained on day 0 of AZD1222 vaccination. The chain links TRBV28 to TRBJ1-5, with TRBD1 matching 8 bases. The sequence was collected from an adult in good health. The CDR3 DNA is TGTGCCAGCAGTTCCCAGGGGGCCAGCAATCAGCCCCAGCATTTT. Protein sequence: CASSSQGASNQPQHF.